This T cell receptor beta chain was obtained from a study of breast tumors, draining lymph nodes, adjacent tissues (dated by TCRdb to about 2016). As for the study more broadly: In breast cancer patients, the study compared the TCR beta repertoires of tumor, adjacent nontumor tissue and axillary lymph nodes. The study aimed to assess the relationships and possible T-cell exchange between tumor, surrounding tissue and draining lymph node repertoires in human breast cancer.

The CDR3 spans 16 residues, from the cysteine through the phenylalanine. CDR3 DNA is the only sequence kept; it has 48 bases, read in frame from the first base. At the junction V is shortened by 3 bases and J by 10 bases; bases outside the gene matches: 14. Lymph node samples were obtained from the axillary draining lymph nodes of breast cancer patients. The sample was run on an Illumina HiSeq 2000. TCR beta chain libraries were generated through multiplex PCR amplification. The amplified TCR beta chain products were analyzed by high-throughput sequencing. TCRdb trimmed public reads at Q25 via fastp, called clones via MiXCR and kept in-frame beta chains. Identical CDR3 protein sequences are pooled into one entry, listed with their most common genes and DNA. The sample yields approximately 100,000 distinct CDR3 sequences; roughly 20% were counted once. The ten largest clones take up around 1.3% of the sample.

General study outcomes and caveats: The conclusion that tumor T cells originate in lymph nodes was framed as consistent with a hypothesis rather than directly demonstrated. The data were judged consistent with most tumor T cells deriving from the lymph node and then expanding within tumor tissue. Tumor and nontumor tissue repertoires were found to be significantly more similar in luminal-like than in basal-like breast cancer. T-cell repertoire diversity in tumors was found to be lower than in lymph nodes but higher than in nontumor tissue, and preferential V and J gene usage was observed.

This clonotype appeared many times. Its antigen remains undetermined. Base-call qualities are not available, and no considerably larger clone is one nucleotide away. The origin of this receptor is a female donor with breast cancer. Some clones in this sample may be carry-over from other donors' samples. Recombination linked TRBV12-3 or TRBV12-4 to TRBJ2-7, and TRBD2 aligns with 11 junction nucleotides. The sequenced sample consisted of axillary lymph node tissue. The CDR3: CASSFPPLGSGGDQYF. Read as DNA, the sequence is TGTGCCAGCAGTTTCCCACCCCTGGGTAGCGGGGGGGATCAGTACTTC.